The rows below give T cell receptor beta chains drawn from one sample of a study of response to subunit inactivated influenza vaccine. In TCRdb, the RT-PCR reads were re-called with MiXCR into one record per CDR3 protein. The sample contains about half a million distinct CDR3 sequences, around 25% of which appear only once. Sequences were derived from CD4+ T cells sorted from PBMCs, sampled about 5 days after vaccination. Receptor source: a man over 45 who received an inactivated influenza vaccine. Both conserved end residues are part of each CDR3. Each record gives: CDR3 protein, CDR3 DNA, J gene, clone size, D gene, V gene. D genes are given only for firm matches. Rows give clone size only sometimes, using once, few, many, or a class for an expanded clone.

CDR3aa: CSVGTGPTYEQYF
CDR3nt: TGCAGCGTTGGGACAGGGCCCACCTACGAGCAGTACTTC
j_gene: TRBJ2-7
abundance: many
d_gene: TRBD1
v_gene: TRBV29-1

CDR3aa: CASSPEGGGEGLKFF
CDR3nt: TGTGCCAGCAGCCCAGAAGGTGGTGGTGAGGGGTTAAAGTTCTTC
j_gene: TRBJ2-1
abundance: many
d_gene: .
v_gene: TRBV7-2

CDR3aa: CATSRDIGEQFF
CDR3nt: TGTGCCACCAGCAGAGATATAGGTGAGCAGTTCTTC
j_gene: TRBJ2-1
abundance: .
d_gene: .
v_gene: TRBV15

CDR3aa: CSATRSGSADTQYF
CDR3nt: TGCAGTGCTACCCGTAGCGGGAGCGCAGATACGCAGTATTTT
j_gene: TRBJ2-3
abundance: .
d_gene: TRBD2
v_gene: TRBV20-1

CDR3aa: CSALSREGYNEQFF
CDR3nt: TGCAGTGCTCTCTCCCGGGAGGGGTACAATGAGCAGTTCTTC
j_gene: TRBJ2-1
abundance: few
d_gene: TRBD2
v_gene: TRBV20-1

CDR3aa: CASSSTKRTPATQYF
CDR3nt: TGTGCCAGCAGCTCCACAAAGCGGACGCCGGCCACCCAGTACTTC
j_gene: TRBJ2-5
abundance: few
d_gene: .
v_gene: TRBV11-2

CDR3aa: CASSRGGASGDTQYF
CDR3nt: TGTGCCAGCAGCCGCGGGGGGGCCAGTGGAGATACGCAGTATTTT
j_gene: TRBJ2-3
abundance: .
d_gene: TRBD2
v_gene: TRBV6-2/TRBV6-3

CDR3aa: CASRARMGEQFF
CDR3nt: TGTGCCAGCAGGGCCCGAATGGGCGAGCAGTTCTTC
j_gene: TRBJ2-1
abundance: many
d_gene: .
v_gene: TRBV6-6

CDR3aa: CSAYQGRYRETQYF
CDR3nt: TGCAGTGCTTACCAAGGGAGGTACCGCGAGACCCAGTACTTC
j_gene: TRBJ2-5
abundance: .
d_gene: .
v_gene: TRBV20-1

CDR3aa: CASREEYKGEQYF
CDR3nt: TGTGCCAGCAGGGAAGAGTACAAAGGGGAGCAGTACTTC
j_gene: TRBJ2-7
abundance: .
d_gene: .
v_gene: TRBV6-1

CDR3aa: CASSSGTGGWTDTQYF
CDR3nt: TGCGCCAGCAGCTCCGGGACAGGGGGTTGGACAGATACGCAGTATTTT
j_gene: TRBJ2-3
abundance: few
d_gene: TRBD1
v_gene: TRBV5-1

CDR3aa: CSVEAHRGEKLFF
CDR3nt: TGCAGCGTTGAAGCCCACCGGGGAGAAAAACTGTTTTTT
j_gene: TRBJ1-4
abundance: few
d_gene: .
v_gene: TRBV29-1

CDR3aa: CASSPRQGPMYEQYF
CDR3nt: TGTGCCAGCAGCCCACGACAGGGACCGATGTACGAGCAGTACTTC
j_gene: TRBJ2-7
abundance: many
d_gene: TRBD1
v_gene: TRBV12-3/TRBV12-4

CDR3aa: CARPRSGQGGRPQHF
CDR3nt: TGCGCCAGACCTCGATCGGGACAGGGGGGCCGGCCCCAGCATTTT
j_gene: TRBJ1-5
abundance: .
d_gene: TRBD1
v_gene: TRBV5-1

CDR3aa: CATSRGAGQGRMNTEAFF
CDR3nt: TGTGCCACCAGCAGAGGAGCGGGACAGGGGCGCATGAACACTGAAGCTTTCTTT
j_gene: TRBJ1-1
abundance: .
d_gene: TRBD1
v_gene: TRBV15

CDR3aa: CASSLGQGSYNDQFF
CDR3nt: TGTGCCAGCAGCTTAGGGCAGGGCTCCTACAATGATCAGTTCTTC
j_gene: TRBJ2-1
abundance: .
d_gene: .
v_gene: TRBV7-6

CDR3aa: CASSFNGRRETQYF
CDR3nt: TGTGCCAGCAGCTTTAATGGGCGCAGGGAGACCCAGTACTTC
j_gene: TRBJ2-5
abundance: few
d_gene: .
v_gene: TRBV7-2

CDR3aa: CASSLVGGGLTDTQYF
CDR3nt: TGTGCCAGCAGCTTGGTCGGCGGGGGGTTGACAGATACGCAGTATTTT
j_gene: TRBJ2-3
abundance: .
d_gene: TRBD2
v_gene: TRBV5-6

CDR3aa: CASSQVKRIQETQYF
CDR3nt: TGCGCCAGCAGCCAAGTGAAGAGAATACAAGAGACCCAGTACTTC
j_gene: TRBJ2-5
abundance: .
d_gene: .
v_gene: TRBV4-1

CDR3aa: CASSLGGGNTIYF
CDR3nt: TGTGCCAGCAGCTTAGGTGGAGGGAACACCATATATTTT
j_gene: TRBJ1-3
abundance: many
d_gene: .
v_gene: TRBV7-9

CDR3aa: CASSRSRASSYNEQFF
CDR3nt: TGTGCCAGCAGCCGTTCCAGGGCAAGCTCCTACAATGAGCAGTTCTTC
j_gene: TRBJ2-1
abundance: .
d_gene: .
v_gene: TRBV7-2

CDR3aa: CSARHPGVNEQFF
CDR3nt: TGCAGTGCTAGGCACCCGGGGGTTAATGAGCAGTTCTTC
j_gene: TRBJ2-1
abundance: few
d_gene: .
v_gene: TRBV20-1

CDR3aa: CASSKDGLNYGYTF
CDR3nt: TGTGCCAGCAGCAAGGACGGCTTGAACTATGGCTACACCTTC
j_gene: TRBJ1-2
abundance: .
d_gene: .
v_gene: TRBV3-1

CDR3aa: CSVRTGGSEAFF
CDR3nt: TGCAGCGTCCGGACAGGGGGCTCTGAAGCTTTCTTT
j_gene: TRBJ1-1
abundance: few
d_gene: TRBD1
v_gene: TRBV29-1

CDR3aa: CASSLYAGSYNEQFF
CDR3nt: TGTGCCAGCAGCTTATATGCGGGATCCTACAATGAGCAGTTCTTC
j_gene: TRBJ2-1
abundance: few
d_gene: .
v_gene: TRBV7-8

CDR3aa: CASSLLAGEGEQFF
CDR3nt: TGTGCCAGCAGCTTACTAGCGGGAGAGGGTGAGCAGTTCTTC
j_gene: TRBJ2-1
abundance: .
d_gene: TRBD2
v_gene: TRBV7-2

CDR3aa: CASSLSGDGYTF
CDR3nt: TGCGCCAGCAGCCTGTCAGGGGATGGCTACACCTTC
j_gene: TRBJ1-2
abundance: .
d_gene: .
v_gene: TRBV5-1

CDR3aa: CSASGGDYDYTF
CDR3nt: TGCAGCGCATCGGGAGGAGACTATGACTACACCTTC
j_gene: TRBJ1-2
abundance: few
d_gene: .
v_gene: TRBV20-1

CDR3aa: CSAREPLEDTQYF
CDR3nt: TGCAGTGCTAGAGAACCACTAGAGGATACGCAGTATTTT
j_gene: TRBJ2-3
abundance: many
d_gene: .
v_gene: TRBV20-1

CDR3aa: CASSPTVMNTEAFF
CDR3nt: TGCGCCAGCAGCCCGACGGTGATGAACACTGAAGCTTTCTTT
j_gene: TRBJ1-1
abundance: .
d_gene: .
v_gene: TRBV5-1

CDR3aa: CASSYNRGFNQPQHF
CDR3nt: TGTGCCAGCAGTTACAACAGGGGGTTCAATCAGCCCCAGCATTTT
j_gene: TRBJ1-5
abundance: few
d_gene: TRBD1
v_gene: TRBV6-2/TRBV6-3

CDR3aa: CAIRTSTDTQYF
CDR3nt: TGTGCCATCAGGACTAGCACAGATACGCAGTATTTT
j_gene: TRBJ2-3
abundance: many
d_gene: .
v_gene: TRBV10-3

CDR3aa: CASSLEIWRNRPYEQYF
CDR3nt: TGTGCCAGCAGCTTAGAAATTTGGCGGAATCGCCCCTACGAGCAGTACTTC
j_gene: TRBJ2-7
abundance: few
d_gene: .
v_gene: TRBV11-2

CDR3aa: CSVGWGQGATDTQYF
CDR3nt: TGCAGCGTTGGTTGGGGACAGGGGGCCACAGATACGCAGTATTTT
j_gene: TRBJ2-3
abundance: few
d_gene: TRBD1
v_gene: TRBV29-1

CDR3aa: CASRGLVYTQYF
CDR3nt: TGTGCCAGCAGGGGACTAGTGTATACGCAGTATTTT
j_gene: TRBJ2-3
abundance: .
d_gene: TRBD2
v_gene: TRBV28

CDR3aa: CASSTAPGTSYEQYF
CDR3nt: TGTGCCAGCAGCACCGCCCCCGGGACATCCTACGAGCAGTACTTC
j_gene: TRBJ2-7
abundance: few
d_gene: .
v_gene: TRBV7-2

CDR3aa: CSVSSRGSYEQYF
CDR3nt: TGCAGCGTGAGTTCCAGAGGTTCCTACGAGCAGTACTTC
j_gene: TRBJ2-7
abundance: few
d_gene: .
v_gene: TRBV29-1

CDR3aa: CASSQRLNPGNEQFF
CDR3nt: TGTGCCAGCAGCCAACGACTAAATCCGGGCAATGAGCAGTTCTTC
j_gene: TRBJ2-1
abundance: .
d_gene: .
v_gene: TRBV7-8

CDR3aa: CASSGYVWEGRNEQFF
CDR3nt: TGTGCCAGCAGCGGATATGTGTGGGAGGGTCGCAATGAGCAGTTCTTC
j_gene: TRBJ2-1
abundance: .
d_gene: TRBD2
v_gene: TRBV6-1

CDR3aa: CASSYPGEVTGELFF
CDR3nt: TGTGCCAGCAGTTACCCAGGGGAGGTGACCGGGGAGCTGTTTTTT
j_gene: TRBJ2-2
abundance: few
d_gene: .
v_gene: TRBV6-2/TRBV6-3

CDR3aa: CASTTPGTETQYF
CDR3nt: TGTGCCAGCACCACCCCCGGGACAGAGACCCAGTACTTC
j_gene: TRBJ2-5
abundance: few
d_gene: .
v_gene: TRBV28

CDR3aa: CASRLHESDTQYF
CDR3nt: TGCGCCAGCCGGCTTCATGAGTCAGATACGCAGTATTTT
j_gene: TRBJ2-3
abundance: few
d_gene: .
v_gene: TRBV5-1

CDR3aa: CSARTGGVGEQYF
CDR3nt: TGCAGTGCTAGAACTGGGGGAGTAGGCGAGCAGTACTTC
j_gene: TRBJ2-7
abundance: .
d_gene: .
v_gene: TRBV20-1

CDR3aa: CSALGQPGELFF
CDR3nt: TGCAGTGCTTTAGGTCAGCCCGGGGAGCTGTTTTTT
j_gene: TRBJ2-2
abundance: .
d_gene: .
v_gene: TRBV20-1

CDR3aa: CASSVGTSGRQINEQFF
CDR3nt: TGCGCCAGCAGCGTGGGTACTAGCGGGAGGCAAATCAATGAGCAGTTCTTC
j_gene: TRBJ2-1
abundance: .
d_gene: TRBD2
v_gene: TRBV5-1